A selection of T cell receptor beta chains follows, all from one sample in a study of cytomegalovirus exposure and HLA in healthy donors. TCRdb's copy holds only in-frame clones and misses some; the assay was immunoSEQ multiplex PCR. The sample carries approximately 200,000 clones, less than 90% recorded once. Sequencing used PBMCs. The source is a boy younger than 18 in good health and CMV-seronegative. The CDR3 runs from the conserved cysteine through the conserved F or W. D genes are given only for firm matches. Some rows have no size entry. The others give once, few or many, or a class for an expanded clone.

CDR3 length,D gene,V gene,J gene,clone size,CDR3 protein,CDR3 DNA
15,TRBD2,TRBV30,TRBJ2-3,-,CAWSLAGRQTDTQYF,TGTGCCTGGAGTTTAGCGGGAAGGCAAACAGATACGCAGTATTTT
14,-,TRBV5-8,TRBJ2-3,-,CASSLDRGTDTQYF,TGTGCCAGCAGCTTGGACAGAGGCACAGATACGCAGTATTTT
10,-,TRBV2,TRBJ1-1,few,CASRGAEAFF,TGTGCCAGCAGAGGGGCTGAAGCTTTCTTT
17,TRBD2,TRBV4-2,TRBJ2-3,-,CASSQELAGGPTDTQYF,TGTGCCAGCAGCCAAGAACTAGCGGGAGGGCCCACAGATACGCAGTATTTT
16,-,TRBV19,TRBJ2-1,-,CASSIFPTQLNNEQFF,TGTGCCAGTAGTATATTCCCCACACAGCTTAACAATGAGCAGTTCTTC
18,TRBD1,TRBV5-4,TRBJ2-3,once,CASSTDRGQERSTDTQYF,TGTGCCAGCAGCACGGACAGGGGCCAGGAGCGCAGCACAGATACGCAGTATTTT
14,-,TRBV5-1,TRBJ2-7,-,CASSSTGNSYEQYF,TGCGCCAGCAGCTCCACAGGGAATTCCTACGAGCAGTACTTC
15,-,TRBV5-1,TRBJ2-1,-,CASSPVIPGLLLQFF,TGCGCCAGCAGCCCTGTCATCCCTGGACTCCTCCTGCAGTTCTTC
14,TRBD1,TRBV7-2,TRBJ2-7,-,CASSFRDSDYEQYF,TGTGCCAGCAGCTTCCGGGACAGTGACTACGAGCAGTACTTC
14,TRBD1,TRBV9,TRBJ1-4,-,CASSVGGQGEKLFF,TGTGCCAGCAGCGTAGGGGGACAGGGGGAAAAACTGTTTTTT
15,TRBD2,TRBV5-1,TRBJ2-2,-,CASSFAGGLTGELFF,TGCGCCAGCAGCTTTGCGGGGGGACTCACCGGGGAGCTGTTTTTT
15,TRBD1,TRBV25-1,TRBJ2-5,-,CASRTGLLYQETQYF,TGTGCCAGCAGGACAGGGTTACTGTACCAAGAGACCCAGTACTTC
17,TRBD2,TRBV27,TRBJ2-3,-,CASSLWAGGGAADTQYF,TGTGCCAGCAGTTTATGGGCCGGCGGGGGGGCCGCAGATACGCAGTATTTT
14,TRBD1,TRBV18,TRBJ2-5,-,CASSRDRGQETQYF,TGTGCCAGCTCAAGGGACAGGGGCCAAGAGACCCAGTACTTC
14,-,TRBV7-2,TRBJ1-1,-,CASSLSRGNTEAFF,TGTGCCAGCAGCTTATCCAGGGGGAACACTGAAGCTTTCTTT
12,-,TRBV5-6,TRBJ2-7,-,CASSFGGAEQYF,TGTGCCAGCAGCTTTGGGGGGGCCGAGCAGTACTTC
12,-,TRBV6-1,TRBJ1-2,-,CASSSRGGGYTF,TGTGCCAGCAGTTCACGGGGGGGCGGCTACACCTTC
16,TRBD1,TRBV5-1,TRBJ1-2,-,CASSPGQGAVNYGYTF,TGCGCCAGCAGCCCCGGACAGGGGGCGGTAAACTATGGCTACACCTTC